The 8 T cell receptor beta chains below come from one sample, sequenced in a study of cytomegalovirus exposure and HLA in healthy donors. PCR primers comprised 60 Vbeta and 13 Jbeta primers. Assay used: immunoSEQ multiplex PCR; TCRdb lists only in-frame clones, some missing. The table shows 100,000 to 150,000 clones, with approximately 80% occurring only once. Sequencing was done on a sample of PBMCs. The receptor set was obtained from a female donor in good health and CMV-seronegative.

CDR3: CASSFTGGPGDEQYF. In DNA form, the CDR3 reads TGTGCCAGCAGCTTTACGGGAGGGCCAGGAGACGAGCAGTACTTC. The chain is built from TRBV11-2 and TRBJ2-7; 8 bases are a match to TRBD2. CDR1 is SGHAT and CDR2 is FQNNGV in the germline V gene. The CDR3 runs to 15 residues. V shed 3 bases and J 5 bases; nucleotides not matched to a gene: 9.

The chain has TRBV9 and TRBJ2-3, with TRBD2 matching 8 bases. J gave up 8 bases and V 7 bases, and 3 bases lay outside the gene matches. The CDR3 is made up of 11 amino acids. Germline CDR1 SGDLS, CDR2 YYNGEE. This CDR3 is CASSREGTQYF. The CDR3 region has the DNA TGTGCCAGCTCCCGGGAGGGTACGCAGTATTTT.

The chain has TRBV5-1 and TRBJ2-1; possible D gene TRBD2, 5 bases. The V end lost 4 bases, the J end lost 0 bases, and 14 bases lay between the germline ends. Germline V gene data show CDR1 as SGHRS and CDR2 as YFSETQ. The CDR3 length is 16 residues. CDR3 sequence (DNA): TGCGCCAGCAGCCCGGACGGGGTAAGCTCCTACAATGAGCAGTTCTTC. The encoded protein is CASSPDGVSSYNEQFF.

The rearrangement uses TRBV28 and TRBJ1-2; TRBD1 matches 7 bases. V trimming: 2 bases; J trimming: 4 bases; junction bases outside the gene matches: 4. Germline CDR1 is MDHEN and CDR2 is SYDVKM. The CDR3 loop spans 14 amino acids. CDR3 region: CASSLVRTGYGYTF. The CDR3 region has the DNA TGTGCCAGCAGTTTAGTCCGGACAGGCTATGGCTACACCTTC.

The chain couples TRBV7-9 to TRBJ2-2; D possibly corresponds to TRBD1 (6 bases). V was pared by 5 bases and J by 2 bases, with 15 bases between. CDR1 is SEHNR and CDR2 is FQNEAQ in the germline V gene (reference sequence). The CDR3 extends over 16 amino acids. The CDR3 loop reads CASSRRTESNTGELFF. For the CDR3, the DNA is TGTGCCAGCAGCCGAAGGACAGAAAGCAACACCGGGGAGCTGTTTTTT.

This sequence joins TRBV28 and TRBJ2-7, with 9 bases identical to TRBD1. V gave up 1 base and J gave up 4 bases; unmatched junction bases: 5. CDR3 length: 15 residues. Germline-derived CDR1 and CDR2 are MDHEN and SYDVKM. Here the CDR3 reads CASSLFGTGMYEQYF. CDR3 nucleotide sequence: TGTGCCAGCAGTTTATTCGGGACAGGGATGTACGAGCAGTACTTC.

This rearrangement joins TRBV4-2 to TRBJ2-3; D is perhaps TRBD1 (6 bases). Trimming removed 1 base at V and 5 bases at J, with 10 bases between. The germline gives CDR1 LGHNA, CDR2 YNFKEQ. This CDR3 spans 14 amino acids. The CDR3 DNA sequence: TGTGCCAGCAGCCAAGGGGGGACACAAGATACGCAGTATTTT. It yields the protein CASSQGGTQDTQYF.

This clone has just one count. This chain joins TRBV7-6 and TRBJ2-2; 8 bases line up with TRBD1. Germline assignment: CDR1 SGHVS and CDR2 FNYEAQ. CDR3 size: 16 residues. V lost 3 bases to trimming and J lost 7 bases; unmatched junction nucleotides: 10. CDR3 sequence: CASSFGQGSSVGELFF. The DNA for the CDR3 is TGTGCCAGCAGCTTCGGACAGGGCTCGAGTGTCGGGGAGCTGTTTTTT.